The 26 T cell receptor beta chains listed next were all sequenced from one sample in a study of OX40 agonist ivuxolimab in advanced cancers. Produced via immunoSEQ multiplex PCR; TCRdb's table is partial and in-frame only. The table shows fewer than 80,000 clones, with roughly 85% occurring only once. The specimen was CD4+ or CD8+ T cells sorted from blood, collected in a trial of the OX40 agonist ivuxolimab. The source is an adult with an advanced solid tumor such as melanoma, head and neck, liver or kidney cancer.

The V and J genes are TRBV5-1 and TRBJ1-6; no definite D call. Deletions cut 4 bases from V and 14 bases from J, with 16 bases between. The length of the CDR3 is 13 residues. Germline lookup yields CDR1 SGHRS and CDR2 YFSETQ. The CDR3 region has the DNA TGCGCCAGCAGCCTTACCCCCGATGGGGCCCTCCACTTT. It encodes CASSLTPDGALHF.

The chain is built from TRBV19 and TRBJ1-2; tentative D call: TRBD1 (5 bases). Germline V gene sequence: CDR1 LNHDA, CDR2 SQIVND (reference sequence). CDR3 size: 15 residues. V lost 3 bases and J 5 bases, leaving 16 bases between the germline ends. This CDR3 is CASSIQGSRDYGYTF. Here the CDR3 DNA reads TGTGCCAGTAGTATCCAGGGTTCAAGAGATTATGGCTACACCTTC.

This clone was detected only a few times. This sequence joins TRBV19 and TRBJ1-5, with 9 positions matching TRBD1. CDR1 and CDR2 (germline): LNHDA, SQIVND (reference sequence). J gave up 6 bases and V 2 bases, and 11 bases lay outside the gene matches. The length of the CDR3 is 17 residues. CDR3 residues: CASSIRQGQGSSQPQHF. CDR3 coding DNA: TGTGCCAGTAGTATAAGACAGGGACAGGGATCCAGTCAGCCCCAGCATTTT.

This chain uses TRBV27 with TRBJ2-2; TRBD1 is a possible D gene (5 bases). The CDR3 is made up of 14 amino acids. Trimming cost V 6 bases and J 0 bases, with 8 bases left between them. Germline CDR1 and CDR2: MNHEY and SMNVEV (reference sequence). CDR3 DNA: TGTGCCAGCAGGGGGCCCGCGAACACCGGGGAGCTGTTTTTT. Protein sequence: CASRGPANTGELFF.

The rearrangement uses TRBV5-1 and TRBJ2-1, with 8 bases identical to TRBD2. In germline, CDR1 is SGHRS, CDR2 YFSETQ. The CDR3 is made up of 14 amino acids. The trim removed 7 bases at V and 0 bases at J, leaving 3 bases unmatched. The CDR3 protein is CASQSGSSYNEQFF. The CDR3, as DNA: TGCGCCAGCCAAAGCGGGAGCTCCTACAATGAGCAGTTCTTC.

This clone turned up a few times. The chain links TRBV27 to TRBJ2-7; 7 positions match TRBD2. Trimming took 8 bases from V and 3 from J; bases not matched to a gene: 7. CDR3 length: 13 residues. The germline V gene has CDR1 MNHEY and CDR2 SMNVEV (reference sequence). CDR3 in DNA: TGTGCCAGCTGGGGCCAGCGGGGCTACGAGCAGTACTTC. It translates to CASWGQRGYEQYF.

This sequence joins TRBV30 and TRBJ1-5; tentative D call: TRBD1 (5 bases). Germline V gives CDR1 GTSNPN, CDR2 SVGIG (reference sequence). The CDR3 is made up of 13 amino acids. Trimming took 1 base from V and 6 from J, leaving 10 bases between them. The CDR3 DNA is TGTGCCTGGAGTGGGGGGGTAGGTCAGCCCCAGCATTTT. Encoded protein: CAWSGGVGQPQHF. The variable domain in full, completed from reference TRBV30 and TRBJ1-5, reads SQTIHQWPATLVQPVGSPLSLECTVEGTSNPNLYWYRQAAGRGLQLLFYSVGIGQISSEVPQNLSASRPQDRQFILSSKKLLLSDSGFYLCAWSGGVGQPQHFGDGTRLSIL.

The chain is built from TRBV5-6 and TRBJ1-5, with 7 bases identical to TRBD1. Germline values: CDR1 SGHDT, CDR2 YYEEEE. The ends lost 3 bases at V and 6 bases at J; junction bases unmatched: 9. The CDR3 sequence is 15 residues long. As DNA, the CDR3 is TGTGCCAGCAGCTATTCCGGGACAGTTACTCAGCCCCAGCATTTT. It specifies CASSYSGTVTQPQHF.

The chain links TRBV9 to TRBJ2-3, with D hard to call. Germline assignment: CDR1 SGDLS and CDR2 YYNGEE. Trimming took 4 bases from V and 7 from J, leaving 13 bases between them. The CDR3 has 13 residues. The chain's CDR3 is CASSHDIVNTQYF. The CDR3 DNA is TGTGCCAGCAGCCATGATATAGTGAATACGCAGTATTTT.

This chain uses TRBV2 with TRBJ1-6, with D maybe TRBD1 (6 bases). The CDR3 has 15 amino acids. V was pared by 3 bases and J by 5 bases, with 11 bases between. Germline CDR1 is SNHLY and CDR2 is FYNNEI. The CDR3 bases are TGTGCCAGCAGTGATGGGACACTTAATAATTCACCCCTCCACTTT. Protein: CASSDGTLNNSPLHF.

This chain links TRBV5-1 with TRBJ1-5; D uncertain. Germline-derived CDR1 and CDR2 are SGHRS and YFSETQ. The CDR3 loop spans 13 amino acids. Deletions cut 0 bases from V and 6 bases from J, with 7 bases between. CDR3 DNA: TGCGCCAGCAGCTTGGTGGATGGTCAGCCCCAGCATTTT. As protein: CASSLVDGQPQHF.

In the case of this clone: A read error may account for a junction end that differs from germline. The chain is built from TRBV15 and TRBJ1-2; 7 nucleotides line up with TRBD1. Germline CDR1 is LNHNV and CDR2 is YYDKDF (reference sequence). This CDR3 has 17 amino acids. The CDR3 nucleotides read TGTACCACCAGCAGAGATAAAGGGCGTGGACAGGCGTATGGCTACACCTTC. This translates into CTTSRDKGRGQAYGYTF.

CDR3 in amino acids: CASSLVYTEAFF. The CDR3 nucleotides read TGTGCCAGCAGCTTGGTGTACACTGAAGCTTTCTTT. V is TRBV7-9 and J is TRBJ1-1, with D unresolved. Deletions cut 3 bases from V and 3 bases from J, with 5 bases between. Germline V gene sequence: CDR1 SEHNR, CDR2 FQNEAQ (reference sequence). The CDR3 length is 12 residues.

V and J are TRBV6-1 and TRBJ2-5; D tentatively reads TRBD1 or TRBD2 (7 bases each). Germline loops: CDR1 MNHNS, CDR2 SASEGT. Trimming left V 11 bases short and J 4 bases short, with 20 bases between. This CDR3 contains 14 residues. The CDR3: CAGEGGGLGETQYF. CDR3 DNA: TGTGCCGGGGAGGGAGGGGGCTTAGGAGAGACCCAGTACTTC.

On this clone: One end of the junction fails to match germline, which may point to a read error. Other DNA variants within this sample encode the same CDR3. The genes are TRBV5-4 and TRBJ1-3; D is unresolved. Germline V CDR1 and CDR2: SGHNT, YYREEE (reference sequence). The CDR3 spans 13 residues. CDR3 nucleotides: TGCGCCAGCAGCTTAGGGCTTCGAAACACCATATATTTT. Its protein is CASSLGLRNTIYF.

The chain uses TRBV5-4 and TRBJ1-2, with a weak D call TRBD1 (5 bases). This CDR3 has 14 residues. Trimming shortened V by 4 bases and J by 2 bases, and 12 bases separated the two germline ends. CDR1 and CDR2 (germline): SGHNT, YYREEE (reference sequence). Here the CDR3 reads CASSGANRNYGYTF. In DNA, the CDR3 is TGTGCCAGCAGCGGAGCGAACAGGAACTATGGCTACACCTTC.

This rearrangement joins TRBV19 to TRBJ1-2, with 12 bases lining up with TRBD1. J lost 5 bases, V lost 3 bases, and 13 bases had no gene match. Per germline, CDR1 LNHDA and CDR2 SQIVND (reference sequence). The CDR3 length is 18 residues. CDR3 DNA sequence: TGTGCCAGTAGTATCCTTCCGGGACAGGGGGCGCTGGGATATGGCTACACCTTC. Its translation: CASSILPGQGALGYGYTF.

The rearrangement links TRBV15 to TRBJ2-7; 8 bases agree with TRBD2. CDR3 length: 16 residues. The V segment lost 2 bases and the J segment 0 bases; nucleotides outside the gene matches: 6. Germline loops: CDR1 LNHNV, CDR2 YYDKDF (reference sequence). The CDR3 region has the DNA TGTGCCACCAGCAGACTAGCGGGTGTGAACTCCTACGAGCAGTACTTC. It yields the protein CATSRLAGVNSYEQYF. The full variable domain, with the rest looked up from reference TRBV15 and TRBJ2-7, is DAMVIQNPRYQVTQFGKPVTLSCSQTLNHNVMYWYQQKSSQAPKLLFHYYDKDFNNEADTPDNFQSRRPNTSFCFLDIRSPGLGDTAMYLCATSRLAGVNSYEQYFGPGTRLTVT.

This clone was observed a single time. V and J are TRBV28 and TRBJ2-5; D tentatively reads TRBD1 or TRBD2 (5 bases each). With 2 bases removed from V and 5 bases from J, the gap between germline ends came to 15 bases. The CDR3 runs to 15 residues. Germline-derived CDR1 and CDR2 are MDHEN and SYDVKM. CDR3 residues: CASSLGTQGWETQYF. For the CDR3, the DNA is TGTGCCAGCAGTTTAGGGACCCAGGGCTGGGAGACCCAGTACTTC. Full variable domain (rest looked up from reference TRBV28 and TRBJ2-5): DVKVTQSSRYLVKRTGEKVFLECVQDMDHENMFWYRQDPGLGLRLIYFSYDVKMKEKGDIPEGYSVSREKKERFSLILESASTNQTSMYLCASSLGTQGWETQYFGPGTRLLVL.

CDR3 protein: CASSPTDQPQHF. For the CDR3, the DNA is TGTGCCAGCTCACCCACGGATCAGCCCCAGCATTTT. V is TRBV18 and J is TRBJ1-5; D not certain. The CDR3 consists of 12 residues. CDR1 is KGHSH and CDR2 is LQKENI in the germline V gene. V was shortened by 3 bases and J by 5 bases, with 5 bases between the two germline ends.

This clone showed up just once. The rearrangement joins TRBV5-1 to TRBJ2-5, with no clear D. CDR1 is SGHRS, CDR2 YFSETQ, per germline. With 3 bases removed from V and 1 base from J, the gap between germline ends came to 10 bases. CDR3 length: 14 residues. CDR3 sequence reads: CASSSEGSQETQYF. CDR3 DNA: TGCGCCAGCAGCTCCGAAGGGTCCCAAGAGACCCAGTACTTC.

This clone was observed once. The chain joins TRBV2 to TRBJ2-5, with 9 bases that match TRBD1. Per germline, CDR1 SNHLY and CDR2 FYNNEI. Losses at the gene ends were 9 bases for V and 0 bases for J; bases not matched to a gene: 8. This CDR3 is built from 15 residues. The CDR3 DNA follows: TGTGCCAGTACGAACCGGGACAGGGACCAAGAGACCCAGTACTTC. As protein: CASTNRDRDQETQYF.

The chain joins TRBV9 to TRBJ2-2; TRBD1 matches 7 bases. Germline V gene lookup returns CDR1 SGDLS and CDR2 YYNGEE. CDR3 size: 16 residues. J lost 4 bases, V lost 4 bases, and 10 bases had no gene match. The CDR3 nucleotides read TGTGCCAGCAGCCCCCGTCGGGACAGTCCCACCGGGGAGCTGTTTTTT. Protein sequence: CASSPRRDSPTGELFF.

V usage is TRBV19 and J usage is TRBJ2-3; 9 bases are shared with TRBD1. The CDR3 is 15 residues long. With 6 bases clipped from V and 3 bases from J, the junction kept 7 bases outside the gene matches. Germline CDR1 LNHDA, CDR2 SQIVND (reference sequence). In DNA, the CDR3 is TGTGCCAGTAGACAGGGGGCGCGGGTTACAGATACGCAGTATTTT. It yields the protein CASRQGARVTDTQYF.

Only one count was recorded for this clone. The CDR3 sequence: CSVISGVYGYTF. The CDR3 DNA is TGCAGCGTCATCAGCGGGGTCTATGGCTACACCTTC. This sequence joins TRBV29-1 and TRBJ1-2; D is unclear. V was clipped by 6 bases and J by 4 bases, with 12 bases between them. CDR1 is SQVTM, CDR2 ANQGSEA, per germline. The CDR3 runs to 12 residues.

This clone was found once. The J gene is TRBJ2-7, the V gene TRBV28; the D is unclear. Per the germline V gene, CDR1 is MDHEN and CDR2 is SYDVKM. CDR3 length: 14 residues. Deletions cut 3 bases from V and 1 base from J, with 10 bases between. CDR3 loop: CASSFPPGSYEQYF. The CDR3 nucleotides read TGTGCCAGCAGTTTTCCTCCAGGATCCTACGAGCAGTACTTC.